Listed here is a single T cell receptor (beta chain). This sample was taken from a study of blood T cell repertoires in COVID-19. Only in-frame clones appear in the TCRdb table, and some are missing; sequencing was by immunoSEQ multiplex PCR. Of tens of thousands of clones listed, around 83% are singletons. Germline-derived CDR1 and CDR2 are GTSNPN and SVGIG (reference sequence). CDR3 length: 15 residues. The sample consisted of peripheral blood. This sequence was found in a man younger than 45 with COVID-19, enrolled during active disease. V gene TRBV30 combines with J gene TRBJ2-5, with 8 bases that match TRBD2. CDR3 coding DNA: TGTGCTAAACGGGGGAAAGGTAGCGGGGAAGAGACCCAGTACTTC. It is translated as CAKRGKGSGEETQYF.